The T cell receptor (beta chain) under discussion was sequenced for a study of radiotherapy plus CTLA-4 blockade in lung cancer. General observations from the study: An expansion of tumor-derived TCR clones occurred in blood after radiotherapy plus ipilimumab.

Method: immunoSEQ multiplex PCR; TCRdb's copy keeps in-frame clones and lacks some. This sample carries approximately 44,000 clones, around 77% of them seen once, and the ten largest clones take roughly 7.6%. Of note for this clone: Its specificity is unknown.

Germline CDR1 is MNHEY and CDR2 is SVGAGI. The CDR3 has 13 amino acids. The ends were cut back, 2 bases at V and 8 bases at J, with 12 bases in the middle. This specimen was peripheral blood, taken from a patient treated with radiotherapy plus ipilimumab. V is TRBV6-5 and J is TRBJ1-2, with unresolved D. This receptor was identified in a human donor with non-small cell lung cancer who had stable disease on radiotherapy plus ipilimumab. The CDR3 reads CASSYGESVGYTF. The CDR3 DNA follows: TGTGCCAGCAGTTACGGTGAATCGGTCGGCTACACCTTC.